The next 17 T cell receptor beta chains were all read from a single sample in a study of T cells in Graves' hyperthyroidism and ophthalmopathy. Amplification targeted TCR beta CDR3 regions from RNA transcripts. Initially, a first-round RT-PCR of the TCR CDR3 employed the HTBI primer set. One entry per CDR3 protein results from TCRdb running MiXCR on the multiplex PCR reads. The sample has approximately 430,000 distinct CDR3 sequences, around 15% seen once. What was sequenced was blood. The receptors here all came from a man between 18 and 29 years old with Graves' ophthalmopathy.

The CDR3 reads CASSPYRGGGADTQYF. The CDR3 DNA follows: TGTGCCAGCAGCCCTTACCGGGGCGGGGGGGCGGATACGCAGTATTTT. The J gene is TRBJ2-3, the V gene TRBV7-8; TRBD2 agrees at 9 bases. Per germline, CDR1 SGHVS and CDR2 FQNEAQ. V lost 5 bases to trimming and J lost 6 bases; unmatched junction nucleotides: 12. This CDR3 is 16 amino acids long.

Ten or more counts support this clonotype. The chain uses TRBV6-1 and TRBJ2-5; 9 bases line up with TRBD2. Germline trimming cut 4 bases from V and 5 bases from J; bases unmatched to any gene: 8. The CDR3 is 15 amino acids. The germline V gene has CDR1 MNHNS and CDR2 SASEGT. This chain's CDR3 is CASSGIAGDGETQYF. The CDR3 region has the DNA TGTGCCAGCAGTGGAATAGCGGGGGACGGGGAGACCCAGTACTTC.

This clonotype appeared a single time. This chain uses TRBV19 with TRBJ2-3, with a weak D call TRBD1 (6 bases). Trimming cost V 4 bases and J 2 bases, with 13 bases left between them. The CDR3 totals 15 residues. CDR1 is LNHDA and CDR2 is SQIVND in the germline V gene (reference sequence). The CDR3 spells CASSTQGTTTDTQYF. CDR3 sequence (DNA): TGTGCCAGTAGTACACAGGGAACCACCACAGATACGCAGTATTTT.

The chain couples TRBV19 to TRBJ2-3; either TRBD1 or TRBD2 may supply D (5 bases each). CDR3 length equals 14 residues. V lost 8 bases and J 4 bases, leaving 16 bases between the germline ends. Germline V gene sequence: CDR1 LNHDA, CDR2 SQIVND (reference sequence). CDR3 sequence reads: CASRGPTPPDTQYF. Here the CDR3 DNA reads TGTGCCAGTCGGGGCCCGACGCCGCCAGATACGCAGTATTTT.

This clonotype was seen at least ten times. The chain carries TRBV5-1 and TRBJ2-1, with D tentatively TRBD1 or TRBD2 (5 bases each). V lost 0 bases, J lost 0 bases, and 16 bases lay in between. This CDR3 has 18 amino acids. Germline CDR1 reads SGHRS; CDR2 reads YFSETQ. As DNA, the CDR3 is TGCGCCAGCAGCTTGGCGGCAGGGACCGCCAGCTCCTACAATGAGCAGTTCTTC. It codes for CASSLAAGTASSYNEQFF.

The chain carries TRBV10-1 and TRBJ2-1, with 11 bases aligning to TRBD2. The CDR3 covers 16 residues. The V gene's germline CDR1 is WNHNN and CDR2 SYGVQD (reference sequence). J was trimmed by 8 bases and V by 4 bases; bases with no gene match: 10. The CDR3 DNA follows: TGCGCCAGCAGTGGACTTGTGACTAGCGGGGATGATGAGCAGTTCTTC. This translates into CASSGLVTSGDDEQFF.

The chain has TRBV7-8 and TRBJ2-1; no firm D call. Germline CDR1 reads SGHVS; CDR2 reads FQNEAQ. The CDR3 runs 14 residues. V was shortened by 3 bases and J by 6 bases, with 12 bases between the two germline ends. CDR3 in DNA: TGTGCCAGCAGCTTGCTCTTTAGCTTCAATGAGCAGTTCTTC. This encodes CASSLLFSFNEQFF. Full variable domain (missing parts from reference TRBV7-8 and TRBJ2-1): GAGVSQSPRYKVAKRGQDVALRCDPISGHVSLFWYQQALGQGPEFLTYFQNEAQLDKSGLPSDRFFAERPEGSVSTLKIQRTQQEDSAVYLCASSLLFSFNEQFFGPGTRLTVL.

In its sample, this clonotype was seen many times. The chain carries TRBV7-9 and TRBJ2-5; 7 nucleotides line up with TRBD1. V shed 5 bases, J shed 1 base, and the junction held 4 bases outside the gene matches. The germline V gene has CDR1 SEHNR and CDR2 FQNEAQ (reference sequence). This CDR3 has 14 amino acids. CDR3 DNA: TGTGCCAGCAGCGGTCGACAGGGCCAAGAGACCCAGTACTTC. Translated, it gives CASSGRQGQETQYF.

The chain links TRBV19 to TRBJ1-6, with D hard to call. The CDR3 is 17 amino acids. Germline-derived CDR1 and CDR2 are LNHDA and SQIVND (reference sequence). V was pared by 7 bases and J by 3 bases, with 19 bases between. The CDR3 reads CASNRDVGVLYNSPLHF. The CDR3 DNA follows: TGTGCCAGTAACCGTGACGTGGGAGTACTCTATAATTCACCCCTCCACTTT.

In this sample, this clonotype turned up many times. The gene calls are TRBV28 and TRBJ2-7; 9 positions agree with TRBD1. The CDR3 runs 15 residues. In germline, CDR1 is MDHEN, CDR2 SYDVKM. The V gene end was trimmed by 3 bases and the J gene end by 5 bases; junction bases not matched to a gene: 8. The DNA for the CDR3 is TGTGCCAGCAGTTTGGGTGGGACAGGGATCGACGAGCAGTACTTC. It encodes CASSLGGTGIDEQYF.

In this sample, this clonotype turned up many times. This chain joins TRBV7-2 and TRBJ2-5; tentatively, D is TRBD2 (6 bases). CDR1 and CDR2 (germline): SGHTA, FQGNSA. The CDR3 consists of 15 residues. V was pared by 3 bases and J by 4 bases, with 15 bases between. In DNA, the CDR3 is TGTGCCAGCAGCTTCAGGACCGGAGGGGCAGAGACCCAGTACTTC. Translating it yields CASSFRTGGAETQYF. Full variable domain (rest looked up from reference TRBV7-2 and TRBJ2-5): GAGVSQSPSNKVTEKGKDVELRCDPISGHTALYWYRQSLGQGLEFLIYFQGNSAPDKSGLPSDRFSAERTGGSVSTLTIQRTQQEDSAVYLCASSFRTGGAETQYFGPGTRLLVL.

This clonotype has only a few counts. An end of the junction differs from the germline gene, which may be a read error. V is TRBV7-9 and J is TRBJ2-7, with TRBD1 matching over 7 bases. CDR3 length: 13 amino acids. Germline assignment: CDR1 SEHNR and CDR2 FQNEAQ (reference sequence). The CDR3 nucleotides read TGTACCAGCAGCGTGGGACAGTTCTACGAGCAGTACTTC. It yields the protein CTSSVGQFYEQYF.

This clonotype was counted only a few times. The V gene is TRBV7-9, the J gene TRBJ2-2; 13 bases fit TRBD2. Losses at the gene ends were 5 bases for V and 7 bases for J; bases not matched to a gene: 7. The CDR3 totals 16 residues. Per the germline V gene, CDR1 is SEHNR and CDR2 is FQNEAQ (reference sequence). The CDR3 loop is CASSPGLAGAGGELFF. The CDR3 DNA sequence: TGTGCCAGCAGCCCAGGACTAGCGGGAGCCGGCGGGGAGCTGTTTTTT.

In this sample, this clonotype turned up a few times. The chain is built from TRBV18 and TRBJ2-1; D is tentatively TRBD1 or TRBD2 (5 bases each). Germline values: CDR1 KGHSH, CDR2 LQKENI. Trimming shortened V by 3 bases and J by 3 bases, and 12 bases separated the two germline ends. The CDR3 spans 15 residues. Written as DNA, the CDR3 is TGTGCCAGCTCACCGATTGCGAGGGGCTACAATGAGCAGTTCTTC. As protein: CASSPIARGYNEQFF. Full variable domain (outside the CDR3, taken from reference TRBV18 and TRBJ2-1): NAGVMQNPRHLVRRRGQEARLRCSPMKGHSHVYWYRQLPEEGLKFMVYLQKENIIDESGMPKERFSAEFPKEGPSILRIQQVVRGDSAAYFCASSPIARGYNEQFFGPGTRLTVL.

This clonotype was observed many times. The chain is built from TRBV12-3 or TRBV12-4 and TRBJ2-7, with D perhaps TRBD1 (6 bases). With 2 bases removed from V and 2 bases from J, the gap between germline ends came to 13 bases. The CDR3 has 15 residues. The CDR3 nucleotides read TGTGCCAGCAGTTTATGGAGCAAGGGGGCCTACGAGCAGTACTTC. As protein: CASSLWSKGAYEQYF.

This clonotype was recorded at least ten times. This chain links TRBV7-9 with TRBJ1-1; TRBD1 matches at 12 bases. V lost 1 base to trimming and J lost 7 bases; unmatched junction nucleotides: 10. The CDR3 is 17 residues long. Germline V gives CDR1 SEHNR, CDR2 FQNEAQ (reference sequence). CDR3 loop: CASSLVMGQGAAGEAFF. CDR3 DNA: TGTGCCAGCAGCTTAGTAATGGGACAGGGGGCTGCCGGTGAAGCTTTCTTT.

In this sample, this clonotype turned up many times. V and J are TRBV2 and TRBJ2-3, with TRBD2 matching over 7 bases. The germline gives CDR1 SNHLY, CDR2 FYNNEI. Trimming cost V 5 bases and J 6 bases; bases outside gene matches: 11. The CDR3 has 15 residues. The CDR3 DNA reads TGTGCCAGCAGTAGGGAGGGACGGGGCGTGGATACGCAGTATTTT. It is translated as CASSREGRGVDTQYF.